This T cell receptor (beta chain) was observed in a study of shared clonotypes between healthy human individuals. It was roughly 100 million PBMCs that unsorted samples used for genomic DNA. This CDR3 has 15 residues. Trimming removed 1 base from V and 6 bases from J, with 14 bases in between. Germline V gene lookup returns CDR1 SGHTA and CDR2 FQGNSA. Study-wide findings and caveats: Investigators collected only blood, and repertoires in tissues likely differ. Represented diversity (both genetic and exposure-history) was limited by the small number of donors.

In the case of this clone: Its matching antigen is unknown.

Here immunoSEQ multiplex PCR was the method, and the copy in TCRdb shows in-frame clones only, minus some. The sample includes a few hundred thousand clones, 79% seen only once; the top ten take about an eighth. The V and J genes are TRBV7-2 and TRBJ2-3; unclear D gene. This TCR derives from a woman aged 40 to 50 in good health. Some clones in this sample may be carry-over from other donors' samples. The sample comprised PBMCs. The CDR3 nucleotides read TGTGCCAGCAGCTTAGGTTCCCGGCGGCACGATACGCAGTATTTT. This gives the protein CASSLGSRRHDTQYF.